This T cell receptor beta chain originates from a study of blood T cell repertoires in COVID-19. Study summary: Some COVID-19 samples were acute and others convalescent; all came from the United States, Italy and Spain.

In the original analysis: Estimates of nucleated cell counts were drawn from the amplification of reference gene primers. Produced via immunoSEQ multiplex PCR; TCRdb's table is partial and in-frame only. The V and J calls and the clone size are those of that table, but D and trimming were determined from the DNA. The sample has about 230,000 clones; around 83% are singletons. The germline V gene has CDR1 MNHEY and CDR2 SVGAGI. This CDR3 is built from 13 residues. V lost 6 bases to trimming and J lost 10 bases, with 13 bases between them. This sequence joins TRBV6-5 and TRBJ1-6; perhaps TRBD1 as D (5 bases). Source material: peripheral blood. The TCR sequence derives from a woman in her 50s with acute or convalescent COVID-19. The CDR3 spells CASSQGVGSPLHF. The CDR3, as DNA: TGTGCCAGCAGCCAAGGGGTAGGCTCACCCCTCCACTTT.